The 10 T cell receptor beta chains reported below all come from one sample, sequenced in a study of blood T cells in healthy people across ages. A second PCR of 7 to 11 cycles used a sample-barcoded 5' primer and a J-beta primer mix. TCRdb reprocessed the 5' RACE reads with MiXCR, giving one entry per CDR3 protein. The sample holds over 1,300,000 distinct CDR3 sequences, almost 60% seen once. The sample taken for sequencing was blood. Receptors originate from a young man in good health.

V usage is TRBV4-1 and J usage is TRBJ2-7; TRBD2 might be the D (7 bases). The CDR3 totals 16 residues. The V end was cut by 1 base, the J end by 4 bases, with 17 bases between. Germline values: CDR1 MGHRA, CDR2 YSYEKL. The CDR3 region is CASSQVSRGAPYEQYF. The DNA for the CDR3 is TGCGCCAGCAGCCAAGTTAGCCGGGGGGCACCTTACGAGCAGTACTTC.

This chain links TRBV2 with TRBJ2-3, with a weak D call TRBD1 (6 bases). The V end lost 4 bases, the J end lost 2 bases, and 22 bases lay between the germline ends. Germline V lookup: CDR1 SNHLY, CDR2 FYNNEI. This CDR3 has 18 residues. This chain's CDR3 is CASSVGALGRGTTDTQYF. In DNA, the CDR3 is TGTGCCAGCAGTGTAGGGGCCCTGGGCAGGGGCACCACAGATACGCAGTATTTT. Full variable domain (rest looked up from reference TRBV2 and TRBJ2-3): EPEVTQTPSHQVTQMGQEVILRCVPISNHLYFYWYRQILGQKVEFLVSFYNNEISEKSEIFDDQFSVERPDGSNFTLKIRSTKLEDSAMYFCASSVGALGRGTTDTQYFGPGTRLTVL.

The DNA of the CDR3 is TGTGCCAGCAGCTTATACGGCGAGCCGCGGGAGCAGTACTTC. This codes for CASSLYGEPREQYF. The chain carries TRBV7-2 and TRBJ2-7, with D unclear. Germline CDR1 reads SGHTA; CDR2 reads FQGNSA. Deletions cut 2 bases from V and 7 bases from J, with 15 bases between. CDR3 size: 14 residues.

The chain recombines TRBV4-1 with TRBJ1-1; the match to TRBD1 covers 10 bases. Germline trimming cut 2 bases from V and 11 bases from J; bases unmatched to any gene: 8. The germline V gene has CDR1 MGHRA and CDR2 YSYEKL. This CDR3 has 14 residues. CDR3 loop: CASSQPRDRGDAFF. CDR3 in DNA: TGCGCCAGCAGCCAACCCCGGGACAGGGGCGACGCTTTCTTT.

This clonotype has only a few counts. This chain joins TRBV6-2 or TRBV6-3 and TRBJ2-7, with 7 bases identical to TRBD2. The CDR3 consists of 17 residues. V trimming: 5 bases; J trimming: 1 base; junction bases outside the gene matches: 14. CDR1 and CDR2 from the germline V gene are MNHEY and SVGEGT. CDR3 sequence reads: CASSQPFGRSPSYEQYF. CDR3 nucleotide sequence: TGTGCCAGCAGTCAACCCTTCGGGAGGAGTCCTTCCTACGAGCAGTACTTC.

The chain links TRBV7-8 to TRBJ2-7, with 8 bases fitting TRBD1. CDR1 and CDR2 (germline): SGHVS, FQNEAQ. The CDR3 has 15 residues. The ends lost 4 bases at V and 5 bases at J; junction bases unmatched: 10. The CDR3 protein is CASSWGAGGINEQYF. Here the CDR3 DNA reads TGTGCCAGCAGCTGGGGGGCAGGGGGCATTAACGAGCAGTACTTC.

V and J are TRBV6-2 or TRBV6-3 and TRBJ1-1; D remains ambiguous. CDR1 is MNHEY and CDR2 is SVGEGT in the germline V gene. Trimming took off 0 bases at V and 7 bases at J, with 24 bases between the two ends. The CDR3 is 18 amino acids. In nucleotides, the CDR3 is TGTGCCAGCAGTTACTCGGACTTTGAGGTCCCATCTGAGATTGAAGCTTTCTTT. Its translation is CASSYSDFEVPSEIEAFF.

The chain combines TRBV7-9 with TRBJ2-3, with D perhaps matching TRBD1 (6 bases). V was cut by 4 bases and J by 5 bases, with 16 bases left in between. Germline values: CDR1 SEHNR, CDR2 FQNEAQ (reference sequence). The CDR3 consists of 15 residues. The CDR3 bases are TGTGCCAGCAGCTACCCGAATGGGGGCCAAGATACGCAGTATTTT. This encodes CASSYPNGGQDTQYF.

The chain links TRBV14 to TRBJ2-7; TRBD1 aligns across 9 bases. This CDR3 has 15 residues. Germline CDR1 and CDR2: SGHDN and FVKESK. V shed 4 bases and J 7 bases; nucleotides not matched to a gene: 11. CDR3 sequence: CASSLDGTGWKEQYF. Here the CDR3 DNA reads TGTGCCAGCAGCCTTGACGGGACAGGGTGGAAAGAGCAGTACTTC. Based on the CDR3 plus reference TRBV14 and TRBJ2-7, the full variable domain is EAGVTQFPSHSVIEKGQTVTLRCDPISGHDNLYWYRRVMGKEIKFLLHFVKESKQDESGMPNNRFLAERTGGTYSTLKVQPAELEDSGVYFCASSLDGTGWKEQYFGPGTRLTVT.

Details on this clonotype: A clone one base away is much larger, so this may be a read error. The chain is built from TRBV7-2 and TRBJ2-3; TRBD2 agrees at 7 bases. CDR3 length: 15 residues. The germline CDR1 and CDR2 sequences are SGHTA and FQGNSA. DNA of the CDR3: TGTGCCAGCCGCGGACTAGTATCTAGCACAGATACGCTGTATTTT. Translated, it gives CASRGLVSSTDTLYF.